This TCR beta chain is from a study of response to subunit inactivated influenza vaccine. Study results and limitations: New T cells are recruited in small numbers by each seasonal influenza vaccination, according to the authors' suggestion.

Only a few counts were recorded for this clonotype. No antigen is known for it. This CDR3 has 12 amino acids. From germline, CDR1 is MNHEY and CDR2 SVGAGI. The J segment lost 8 bases and the V segment lost 6 bases, leaving 2 bases of the junction unmatched. Each CDR3 protein is one row after TCRdb ran MiXCR on the RT-PCR reads. The sample contains hundreds of thousands of distinct CDR3 sequences, 25% of which appear only once. The clonotype comes from a man aged 45-65 years who received an inactivated influenza vaccine. This sample comprised CD4+ T cells sorted from PBMCs, obtained about 5 days after vaccination. This chain uses TRBV6-5 with TRBJ1-1; 11 positions agree with TRBD1. The CDR3 bases are TGTGCCAGCAGACGGACAGGGGGCGAAGCTTTCTTT. This encodes CASRRTGGEAFF.